These 4 T cell receptor beta chains originate from one sample sequenced in a study of blood T cells in healthy people across ages. With a J-beta primer mix and a sample-barcoded 5' primer, a second PCR ran about 7 to 12 cycles. TCRdb re-derived calls from the 5' RACE reads in MiXCR, one entry per CDR3 protein. The repertoire holds about 2 million distinct CDR3 sequences, with just under 50% as singletons. The sequenced sample was blood. The receptors were sampled from a woman aged 40 to 55 in good health.

This clonotype was counted ten times or more. The chain couples TRBV7-2 to TRBJ2-3, with 8 bases identical to TRBD2. The CDR3 has 18 amino acids. The junction had 14 bases not matched to a gene; V was cut back by 2 bases and J by 4 bases. CDR1 is SGHTA and CDR2 is FQGNSA in the germline V gene. The CDR3 DNA is TGTGCCAGCAGCTTAAACCCCCGGGACGCGGGGGGCCCAGATACGCAGTATTTT. Encoded protein: CASSLNPRDAGGPDTQYF.

The CDR3 here is CASSYTTNEKLFF. CDR3 bases: TGTGCCAGCAGTTATACAACTAATGAAAAACTGTTTTTT. The chain uses TRBV6-5 and TRBJ1-4; D not resolved. Looked up from germline, CDR1 is MNHEY and CDR2 is SVGAGI. This CDR3 comprises 13 residues. The V gene lost 3 bases and the J gene lost 0 bases, with 2 bases spanning the gap.

The chain joins TRBV29-1 to TRBJ2-3, with a possible D match to TRBD1 (6 bases). CDR1 is SQVTM, CDR2 ANQGSEA, per germline. The CDR3 is 14 residues long. Trimming took off 8 bases at V and 0 bases at J, with 15 bases between the two ends. CDR3 in DNA: TGCAGCCAATATTTAGGGGGTAGCACAGATACGCAGTATTTT. This translates into CSQYLGGSTDTQYF.

The genes are TRBV12-3 or TRBV12-4 and TRBJ1-1, with unresolved D. The CDR3 contains 15 residues. Trimming took 5 bases from V and 5 from J, leaving 18 bases between them. The CDR3 reads CASSPGGTTVTEAFF. CDR3 bases: TGTGCCAGCAGTCCGGGCGGAACTACGGTTACTGAAGCTTTCTTT.